The 15 T cell receptor beta chains below all came from one sample that was sequenced in a study of T-cell reconstitution after alpha-beta-depleted transplantation in children. Using unique molecular identifiers, the investigators prepared the TCRbeta library. TCRdb analysed the PCR reads with MiXCR anew, one entry per CDR3 protein. The data contain some 200,000 distinct CDR3 sequences, roughly 9.1% of them seen just once; the ten biggest clones take up 35%. Sequencing was performed on PBMCs, mostly from graft donor cells, taken 360 days after TCRalphabeta/CD19-depleted stem cell transplant. These receptors were obtained from a male patient aged 2 to 10 who had a stem cell transplant for acute myeloid leukemia, so the T cells may come from the graft donor.

On this clonotype itself: A much bigger clone sits one base away, suggesting this may be a read error. CDR3 region: CCARALAGGSSYEQYF. Written as DNA, the CDR3 is TGCTGTGCTAGAGCCCTAGCGGGAGGGAGCTCCTACGAGCAGTACTTC. The genes are TRBV20-1 and TRBJ2-7; the match to TRBD2 covers 12 bases. CDR3 length: 16 residues. Germline lookup yields CDR1 DFQATT and CDR2 SNEGSKA (reference sequence).

This clonotype was seen only a few times. The chain recombines TRBV5-1 with TRBJ1-2; unclear D gene. The CDR3 totals 13 residues. V was pared by 3 bases and J by 8 bases, with 14 bases between. Germline CDR1 SGHRS, CDR2 YFSETQ. CDR3 DNA: TGCGCCAGCAGCTGGACGAGAGGGCAAGGCTACACCTTC. Protein: CASSWTRGQGYTF.

This clonotype was counted many times. The chain carries TRBV5-1 and TRBJ2-2; TRBD1 aligns across 7 bases. Germline V gene lookup returns CDR1 SGHRS and CDR2 YFSETQ. This CDR3 is built from 18 residues. Trimming removed 4 bases from V and 4 bases from J; junction bases left unmatched: 16. The CDR3 spells CASSTGQYRASSTGELFF. The CDR3 DNA follows: TGCGCCAGCAGCACGGGACAGTACCGTGCATCGAGCACCGGGGAGCTGTTTTTT.

This chain links TRBV12-3 or TRBV12-4 with TRBJ2-7; 9 bases match TRBD2. The CDR3 has 15 residues. The ends lost 2 bases at V and 5 bases at J; junction bases unmatched: 7. CDR3 sequence reads: CASSLTLAGVHEQYF. As DNA, the CDR3 is TGTGCCAGCAGTTTAACGTTAGCGGGAGTCCACGAGCAGTACTTC.

This clonotype was recorded many times. The chain employs TRBV29-1 and TRBJ2-1; TRBD2 might be the D (5 bases). The CDR3 is made up of 8 amino acids. Between the trimmed V and J ends, which lost 3 bases and 16 bases, there was a span of 7 bases. Per germline, CDR1 SQVTM and CDR2 ANQGSEA. The CDR3 DNA sequence: TGCAGCGTTGACACTAGTTTCTTC. It yields the protein CSVDTSFF.

This clonotype was recorded at least ten times. The chain joins TRBV10-3 to TRBJ1-6, with a tentative D call TRBD1 (6 bases). CDR3 size: 14 residues. Germline CDR1 is ENHRY and CDR2 is SYGVKD. V lost 3 bases to trimming and J lost 7 bases, with 10 bases between them. The DNA for the CDR3 is TGTGCCATCAGTGATCGGCAGGGGAATTCACCCCTCCACTTT. This codes for CAISDRQGNSPLHF.

This clonotype was picked up a small number of times. The rearrangement links TRBV14 to TRBJ2-1; D is possibly TRBD1 (5 bases). There are 13 residues in the CDR3. The V end lost 4 bases, the J end lost 13 bases, and 17 bases lay between the germline ends. Germline V CDR1 and CDR2: SGHDN, FVKESK. CDR3 region: CASSRVGQPIQFF. Here the CDR3 DNA reads TGTGCCAGCAGCCGCGTGGGGCAACCCATTCAGTTCTTC.

Ten or more counts support this clonotype. The chain employs TRBV6-5 and TRBJ2-2, with 7 bases lining up with TRBD1. J was trimmed by 6 bases and V by 6 bases; bases with no gene match: 10. CDR3 length: 15 residues. Per the germline V gene, CDR1 is MNHEY and CDR2 is SVGAGI. The CDR3 is CASRIDRVEAGELFF. In DNA form, the CDR3 reads TGTGCCAGCAGGATTGACAGGGTAGAGGCCGGGGAGCTGTTTTTT.

In this sample, this clonotype turned up a few times. V gene TRBV7-8 combines with J gene TRBJ1-4; D might be TRBD1 (6 bases). The CDR3 contains 14 residues. Between the trimmed V and J ends, which lost 5 bases and 7 bases, there was a span of 14 bases. CDR1 and CDR2 from the germline V gene are SGHVS and FQNEAQ. CDR3 nucleotides: TGTGCCAGCAGCACCAGCCAGGGGCGTGAAAAACTGTTTTTT. Residues: CASSTSQGREKLFF.

In its sample, this clonotype was seen a few times. The gene calls are TRBV7-2 and TRBJ2-2; D is uncertain. Germline CDR1 and CDR2: SGHTA and FQGNSA. The germline V and J ends were trimmed by 1 base and 1 base, with 10 bases remaining between them. This CDR3 is built from 16 residues. The CDR3 loop is CASSLDGWGNTGELFF. The CDR3 coding sequence is TGTGCCAGCAGCTTAGATGGCTGGGGGAACACCGGGGAGCTGTTTTTT.

This clonotype was detected only a few times. V is TRBV29-1 and J is TRBJ1-1, with 12 bases fitting TRBD1. J lost 2 bases, V lost 4 bases, and 5 bases had no gene match. The CDR3 totals 15 residues. The germline gives CDR1 SQVTM, CDR2 ANQGSEA. CDR3 in DNA: TGCAGCGTTGTGGGGACAGGGGGCCTTAACACTGAAGCTTTCTTT. It is translated as CSVVGTGGLNTEAFF.

This clonotype is labeled as medium-sized. The rearrangement uses TRBV5-1 and TRBJ2-7; 8 nucleotides match TRBD2. The CDR3 consists of 15 residues. Germline CDR1 SGHRS, CDR2 YFSETQ. The V and J ends lost 1 base and 4 bases, in that order; junction bases with no gene match: 7. CDR3 DNA sequence: TGCGCCAGCAGCTTGTTCGGGACTAGTCAGTACGAGCAGTACTTC. This codes for CASSLFGTSQYEQYF.

Many counts were recorded for this clonotype. The V call is TRBV9, the J call TRBJ1-1, with D maybe TRBD1 (6 bases). Germline V gene lookup returns CDR1 SGDLS and CDR2 YYNGEE. The CDR3 has 13 amino acids. Trimming left V 4 bases short and J 3 bases short, with 10 bases between. Here the CDR3 DNA reads TGTGCCAGCAGCCCGAGGGGGGACACTGAAGCTTTCTTT. Protein: CASSPRGDTEAFF. Variable domain in full (rest from reference TRBV9 and TRBJ1-1): DSGVTQTPKHLITATGQRVTLRCSPRSGDLSVYWYQQSLDQGLQFLIQYYNGEERAKGNILERFSAQQFPDLHSELNLSSLELGDSALYFCASSPRGDTEAFFGQGTRLTVV.

This clonotype has a handful of counts. The V and J genes are TRBV5-1 and TRBJ2-1, with TRBD2 matching 9 bases. There are 14 residues in the CDR3. CDR1 and CDR2 (germline): SGHRS, YFSETQ. With 0 bases clipped from V and 9 bases from J, the junction kept 4 bases outside the gene matches. The CDR3 sequence is CASSLGTSDPEQFF. Here the CDR3 DNA reads TGCGCCAGCAGCTTGGGGACTAGCGACCCTGAGCAGTTCTTC.

This CDR3 is CASSALTGFYGYTF. The DNA for the CDR3 is TGTGCCAGCAGTGCCCTGACAGGGTTCTATGGCTACACCTTC. The J gene is TRBJ1-2, the V gene TRBV12-3 or TRBV12-4; 7 nucleotides line up with TRBD1. Trimming at V came to 5 bases and at J to 4 bases, leaving 7 bases not matched to a gene. The CDR3 extends over 14 amino acids.